This TCR beta chain originates from a study of cytomegalovirus exposure and HLA in healthy donors (TCRdb year 2017). Regarding the research as a whole: According to a later analysis, one platform produced both the roughly 130 validation repertoires and the 670 or so repertoires of the first cohort. Besides the first cohort of 550 to 750 subjects, a separate validation cohort made up of some 110 different subjects was used. To predict cytomegalovirus infection status, the study brought together high-throughput TCR immunosequencing, statistical association of individual TCRs with disease status, and machine learning. The study aimed to test whether signatures of past pathogen exposure could be identified by cataloging public T cell receptors. Summary of the overall study and its limitations: The authors suggested that the approach could potentially be extended to other disease states and immunological phenotypes. The classifier was reported to diagnose cytomegalovirus status with high specificity and sensitivity in both the original cohort and the validation cohort. A later analysis had no HLA typing for the validation cohort, so co-occurrence there was scored across all 120 repertoires. In a later analysis, TCRs clustered in the first cohort were found to also tend to co-occur in the roughly 110 validation repertoires, with approximately 95% of cluster scores above 0. Across donors, most TCR sequences were observed very rarely, whereas some public TCRs were present in many individuals. The study gave a list of roughly 150 TCR beta chains associated with cytomegalovirus. Three of the identified cytomegalovirus-associated TCR beta chains were confirmed in vitro to be specific for cytomegalovirus antigens.

Notes on this clone: Its specific antigen is unknown. Base-call qualities are not available, and no considerably larger clone is one nucleotide away.

Donors formed part of the validation cohort, which comprised 120 subjects and was distinct from the first cohort of under 800 subjects. Cut back by 4 bases and 3 bases, the V and J ends lie 10 bases apart. The CDR3 spans 14 residues, from the cysteine through the phenylalanine. The kept DNA is CDR3 alone, 42 bases in frame from the first base. The germline V gene gives CDR1 as MNHNS and CDR2 as SASEGT. The method was the immunoSEQ multiplex PCR assay. The authors processed their data as follows. To diagnose cytomegalovirus status from the catalog of TCR beta chain sequences, a statistical classification framework was built. Drawn from immuneACCESS, this table holds only the in-frame rearrangements with V and J called that TCRdb kept. Clones are partly lost; checked studies trace under half to an unresolved V gene and leave the rest unexplained. That table supplies the V and J calls and clone size; D and trimming were determined from the DNA. The sample records about 120,000 clones, 70% to 90% of which are singletons. The ten largest clones add up to around 6% of the sample.

The rearranged segments are TRBV6-1 and TRBJ1-5, with the D gene call left open. The TCR comes from a woman between 18 and 30 years old in good health and CMV-seropositive. Sequencing input: PBMCs. The DNA sequence follows: TGTGCCAGCAGTGTTGCAGGTTACAATCAGCCCCAGCATTTT. Its protein reads: CASSVAGYNQPQHF.